Each of the 17 T cell receptor beta chains below was sequenced from the same sample in a study of T cells in Graves' hyperthyroidism and ophthalmopathy (dated by TCRdb to 2018 to 2020). To prepare the library, multiplex PCR was applied. Sequencer: Illumina HiSeq 2000. The TCR beta CDR3 regions were amplified from the RNA transcripts. For the first round of RT-PCR on the TCR CDR3, the HTBI primer set was used together with the Qiagen OneStep RT-PCR kit. TCRdb reprocessed the public reads (quality trimming at Q25 with fastp, clone calling with MiXCR) and kept in-frame beta chains. Identical CDR3 proteins give one entry, which carries the most common genes and DNA. The sample data list a few hundred thousand distinct CDR3 sequences, and about 15% of these were observed just once. About 33% of the sample goes to the ten largest clones. The material sequenced was blood. These receptors were taken from a woman aged 50 to 60 with Graves' hyperthyroidism that later progressed to Graves' ophthalmopathy.

The chain links TRBV27 to TRBJ2-1, with 8 bases lining up with TRBD2. V trimming: 6 bases; J trimming: 2 bases; junction bases outside the gene matches: 6. The CDR3 consists of 15 residues. Germline assignment: CDR1 MNHEY and CDR2 SMNVEV (reference sequence). The DNA for the CDR3 is TGTGCCAGCAGAAAAGCGGGAGAGGCCTACAATGAGCAGTTCTTC. Encoded protein: CASRKAGEAYNEQFF.

This clonotype was detected ten times or more. The J gene is TRBJ2-1, the V gene TRBV15; the D call may be TRBD1 or TRBD2 (6 bases each). CDR1 is LNHNV and CDR2 is YYDKDF in the germline V gene (reference sequence). Trimming pared 5 bases from V and 0 bases from J, leaving 17 bases between. This CDR3 has 17 amino acids. Here the CDR3 DNA reads TGTGCCACCAGCGGGGGGCTCGGACTGCGCTCCTACAATGAGCAGTTCTTC. Amino acids: CATSGGLGLRSYNEQFF.

The rearrangement links TRBV9 to TRBJ2-7; the D gene could be TRBD1 or TRBD2 (5 bases each). The CDR3 sequence is 15 residues long. Germline V gene lookup returns CDR1 SGDLS and CDR2 YYNGEE. V lost 0 bases and J lost 6, with 16 bases in between. The CDR3 nucleotides are TGTGCCAGCAGCGTAGGATTCGGGGACGCAGCCGAGCAGTACTTC. Translation gives CASSVGFGDAAEQYF.

This clonotype showed up many times. The chain uses TRBV6-1 and TRBJ2-3; D may be TRBD1 or TRBD2 (5 bases each). Trimming left V 8 bases short and J 3 bases short, with 18 bases between. Germline lookup yields CDR1 MNHNS and CDR2 SASEGT. The CDR3 is 15 residues long. CDR3 bases: TGTGCCAGCCCCCGGGACCCGGTTGGGACAGATACGCAGTATTTT. Amino acids: CASPRDPVGTDTQYF.

This clonotype was recorded at least ten times. This rearrangement joins TRBV7-3 to TRBJ1-1, with a tentative D call TRBD1 (5 bases). With 4 bases removed from V and 8 bases from J, the gap between germline ends came to 17 bases. CDR1 and CDR2 from the germline V gene are SGHTA and FQGTGA. CDR3 length equals 14 residues. DNA for the CDR3: TGTGCCAGCAGCTCCGGGACTTCTGCAGCAGAAGCTTTCTTT. Protein product: CASSSGTSAAEAFF. Full variable domain (missing parts from reference TRBV7-3 and TRBJ1-1): GAGVSQTPSNKVTEKGKYVELRCDPISGHTALYWYRQSLGQGPEFLIYFQGTGAADDSGLPNDRFFAVRPEGSVSTLKIQRTERGDSAVYLCASSSGTSAAEAFFGQGTRLTVV.

This clonotype has at least ten counts. The V and J genes are TRBV7-8 and TRBJ2-7; TRBD2 aligns across 11 bases. The trim removed 3 bases at V and 6 bases at J, leaving 13 bases unmatched. CDR3 length equals 17 residues. CDR1 is SGHVS, CDR2 FQNEAQ, per germline. As DNA, the CDR3 is TGTGCCAGCAGCTTCCTCGGGGGTAGCGGGAGGGCAGGCGAGCAGTACTTC. It yields the protein CASSFLGGSGRAGEQYF. Combining the CDR3 with reference TRBV7-8 and TRBJ2-7 gives the whole variable domain GAGVSQSPRYKVAKRGQDVALRCDPISGHVSLFWYQQALGQGPEFLTYFQNEAQLDKSGLPSDRFFAERPEGSVSTLKIQRTQQEDSAVYLCASSFLGGSGRAGEQYFGPGTRLTVT.

This clonotype was picked up many times. The rearrangement joins TRBV30 to TRBJ2-2; D ambiguous. Germline V gives CDR1 GTSNPN, CDR2 SVGIG (reference sequence). The CDR3 totals 11 residues. The V and J ends lost 5 bases and 2 bases respectively, with 3 bases between them. CDR3 loop: CAWANTGELFF. The CDR3 DNA follows: TGTGCCTGGGCTAACACCGGGGAGCTGTTTTTT.

This clonotype occurred many times. The chain uses TRBV18 and TRBJ1-5; TRBD1 agrees at 9 bases. CDR3 length equals 14 residues. V dropped 5 bases and J dropped 5; count of bases not matched to a gene: 4. Germline values: CDR1 KGHSH, CDR2 LQKENI. CDR3 region: CASSTGTGHQPQHF. CDR3 nucleotide sequence: TGTGCCAGCTCAACTGGGACAGGGCATCAGCCCCAGCATTTT.

This clonotype came up a few times. The V gene is TRBV27, the J gene TRBJ1-1; D gene ambiguous. The CDR3 length is 12 residues. Trimming removed 6 bases at V and 7 bases at J, with 12 bases between. Looked up from germline, CDR1 is MNHEY and CDR2 is SMNVEV (reference sequence). CDR3 nucleotides: TGTGCCAGCAGCTATCACGGGAGTGAAGCTTTCTTT. This codes for CASSYHGSEAFF.

This clonotype appeared a few times. The V gene is TRBV19, the J gene TRBJ2-2, with 11 bases identical to TRBD2. Germline CDR1 LNHDA, CDR2 SQIVND (reference sequence). The V and J ends lost 8 bases and 0 bases, in that order; junction bases with no gene match: 5. The CDR3 consists of 16 residues. CDR3 amino acids: CASRIAGGTNTGELFF. The CDR3 DNA is TGTGCCAGTCGAATAGCGGGAGGGACGAACACCGGGGAGCTGTTTTTT.

This clonotype has at least ten counts. The V and J genes are TRBV28 and TRBJ1-2, with D hard to call. V dropped 5 bases and J dropped 2 bases, with 9 bases sitting between them. The CDR3 is made up of 13 amino acids. CDR1 and CDR2 (germline): MDHEN, SYDVKM. The CDR3 sequence is CASSTAQNYGYTF. The CDR3 DNA reads TGTGCCAGCAGTACGGCCCAGAACTATGGCTACACCTTC.

This clonotype came up many times. The chain employs TRBV28 and TRBJ1-4; D unresolved. CDR1 and CDR2 (germline): MDHEN, SYDVKM. V lost 3 bases and J lost 3, with 8 bases in between. This CDR3 region has 14 residues. CDR3 DNA sequence: TGTGCCAGCAGTTTGGTGGTATCTAATGAAAAACTGTTTTTT. It specifies CASSLVVSNEKLFF.

This clonotype was detected ten times or more. V usage is TRBV7-2 and J usage is TRBJ2-5; TRBD2 matches 8 bases. Germline CDR1 is SGHTA and CDR2 is FQGNSA. The CDR3 spans 13 residues. The junction had 7 bases not matched to a gene; V was cut back by 2 bases and J by 11 bases. CDR3 DNA: TGTGCCAGCAGCTTAAATCCTCGGGGGGGACAGTACTTC. Translation: CASSLNPRGGQYF. Looking up the rest from reference TRBV7-2 and TRBJ2-5 gives the full variable domain: GAGVSQSPSNKVTEKGKDVELRCDPISGHTALYWYRQSLGQGLEFLIYFQGNSAPDKSGLPSDRFSAERTGGSVSTLTIQRTQQEDSAVYLCASSLNPRGGQYFGPGTRLLVL.

This clonotype showed up many times. The rearrangement uses TRBV20-1 and TRBJ2-7, with D possibly matching TRBD2 (7 bases). Per germline, CDR1 DFQATT and CDR2 SNEGSKA (reference sequence). V gave up 7 bases and J gave up 4 bases, with 20 bases separating them. This CDR3 is 14 amino acids long. CDR3 protein: CSVSTGRAGYEQYF. The CDR3, as DNA: TGCAGTGTAAGCACAGGGAGGGCCGGATACGAGCAGTACTTC.

The DNA of the CDR3 is TGTGCCAGCAGCTTTTCAGGCAGCGTTAACAATGAGCAGTTCTTC. It translates to CASSFSGSVNNEQFF. V usage is TRBV7-6 and J usage is TRBJ2-1; D not certain. This CDR3 contains 15 residues. Germline V lookup: CDR1 SGHVS, CDR2 FNYEAQ. Trimming pared 3 bases from V and 5 bases from J, leaving 14 bases between.

This clonotype has more than one count but fewer than ten. The V call is TRBV18, the J call TRBJ2-3; TRBD1 might be the D (6 bases). The CDR3 runs 14 residues. CDR1 and CDR2 (germline): KGHSH, LQKENI. V was shortened by 2 bases and J by 4 bases, with 10 bases between the two germline ends. CDR3 amino acids: CASSPGGTPDTQYF. CDR3 DNA sequence: TGTGCCAGCTCACCAGGGGGCACCCCAGATACGCAGTATTTT.

This clonotype was seen at least ten times. CDR3 bases: TGCAGCGTTGGAGCAGACCAGGCAGGGGGCTACACCTTC. It specifies CSVGADQAGGYTF. The rearrangement uses TRBV29-1 and TRBJ1-2, with TRBD1 as a possible D gene (5 bases). The V end was cut by 4 bases, the J end by 8 bases, with 17 bases between. The CDR3 has 13 amino acids. Germline CDR1 SQVTM, CDR2 ANQGSEA.